What follows is one T cell receptor beta chain and its context. Antigen: not known. The CDR3 is 12 amino acids. CDR1 and CDR2 (germline): LGHNT, FRNRAP. This record belongs to a study of T cells expressing NK-cell markers. TCRdb reprocessed the 5' RACE reads and reports one entry per CDR3 protein, with no DNA. The sample totals about 32,000 distinct CDR3 sequences. Points from the study as a whole: As a fraction of CD8+ T cells, dominant NKG2C+ clonotypes reached about 1.0-7.5% in 5 or 6 donors.

The chain couples TRBV12-5 to TRBJ1-1. This TCR came from a woman aged 18-70 years in good health. The source material was blood T cells: a sorted CD56 or NKG2C T cell subset, CD4+ or CD8+ T cells, or bulk PBMC T cells (not recorded which). CDR3 sequence reads: CASGWGDTEAFF.